These 18 T cell receptor beta chains originate from one sample sequenced in a study of cytomegalovirus exposure and HLA in healthy donors. Primers included in the PCR were 60 Vbeta and 13 Jbeta primers. Profiled with immunoSEQ multiplex PCR; TCRdb holds only in-frame clones, not every one. The table lists about 97,000 clones, approximately 76% of them singletons. The sequencing sample was made of PBMCs. These receptor sequences come from a man aged 35 to 55 in good health and CMV-seronegative.

This sequence joins TRBV28 and TRBJ2-1, with 9 bases aligning to TRBD1. After removal of 2 bases from V and 4 bases from J, the junction contained 6 bases not matched to a gene. Germline V CDR1 and CDR2: MDHEN, SYDVKM. This CDR3 contains 16 residues. CDR3 protein: CASSLVTGGRYNEQFF. DNA for the CDR3: TGTGCCAGCAGTTTAGTTACAGGGGGCAGGTACAATGAGCAGTTCTTC.

This clone was observed a single time. The V gene is TRBV2, the J gene TRBJ1-1; 11 bases are shared with TRBD1. Per the germline V gene, CDR1 is SNHLY and CDR2 is FYNNEI. The CDR3 totals 15 residues. After removal of 3 bases from V and 3 bases from J, the junction contained 3 bases not matched to a gene. Written as DNA, the CDR3 is TGTGCCAGCAGTGATGGGACAGGGGGGCACACTGAAGCTTTCTTT. This encodes CASSDGTGGHTEAFF.

This clone has a single count. This chain joins TRBV5-1 and TRBJ1-2, with D unresolved. Germline CDR1 reads SGHRS; CDR2 reads YFSETQ. CDR3 length: 13 amino acids. The germline V and J ends were trimmed by 2 bases and 5 bases, with 10 bases remaining between them. The CDR3 bases are TGCGCCAGCAGCTTTGGAGACCGATATGGCTACACCTTC. Protein: CASSFGDRYGYTF.

About this clone: This CDR3 is missing its conserved last phenylalanine or tryptophan, likely due to a read error. It is unclear where the CDR3 begins or ends on the DNA, so no DNA is shown, and the CDR3 is as TCRdb lists it. This chain links TRBV29-1 with TRBJ1-2; TRBD1 is the table's D call, not checked against the DNA. The germline gives CDR1 SQVTM, CDR2 ANQGSEA. From its first to its last residue, the CDR3 has 8 amino acids. The CDR3 loop is CSVDGLFL.

The V gene is TRBV5-1, the J gene TRBJ1-2; 7 positions agree with TRBD1. The CDR3 is 16 amino acids. V lost 0 bases and J lost 7; bases outside the gene matches: 12. Germline CDR1 is SGHRS and CDR2 is YFSETQ. CDR3 coding DNA: TGCGCCAGCAGCTTGGGGTTGGACGAGGGGGCAAGTGGCTACACCTTC. It is translated as CASSLGLDEGASGYTF.

This chain links TRBV6-6 with TRBJ1-2; 8 positions agree with TRBD1. This CDR3 has 15 residues. With 0 bases clipped from V and 4 bases from J, the junction kept 4 bases outside the gene matches. Germline V lookup: CDR1 MNHNY, CDR2 SVGAGI (reference sequence). DNA for the CDR3: TGTGCCAGCAGTTACTCGCAGGGGGCTGCCTATGGCTACACCTTC. Residues: CASSYSQGAAYGYTF.

V and J are TRBV6-1 and TRBJ1-1; D not resolved. Germline-derived CDR1 and CDR2 are MNHNS and SASEGT. This CDR3 has 13 residues. V gave up 4 bases and J gave up 1 base, with 7 bases separating them. CDR3 coding DNA: TGTGCCAGCAGTGCCCCCCAGAACACTGAAGCTTTCTTT. Translation: CASSAPQNTEAFF.

The table lists this clone with a few counts. The genes are TRBV6-1 and TRBJ1-2, with TRBD1 as a possible D gene (5 bases). This CDR3 comprises 14 residues. The germline V gene encodes CDR1 MNHNS and CDR2 SASEGT. The V end lost 4 bases, the J end lost 2 bases, and 11 bases lay between the germline ends. DNA of the CDR3: TGTGCCAGCAGTGTAAGGGGTCCGAACTATGGCTACACCTTC. This translates into CASSVRGPNYGYTF.

The chain has TRBV7-2 and TRBJ1-1; D call uncertain. Trimming removed 1 base from V and 1 base from J, with 16 bases in between. CDR3 length: 17 amino acids. CDR1 and CDR2 (germline): SGHTA, FQGNSA. The CDR3 coding sequence is TGTGCCAGCAGCTTAGGAGGGTTCAGGTCGTCGAACACTGAAGCTTTCTTT. It encodes CASSLGGFRSSNTEAFF. Based on the CDR3 plus reference TRBV7-2 and TRBJ1-1, the full variable domain is GAGVSQSPSNKVTEKGKDVELRCDPISGHTALYWYRQSLGQGLEFLIYFQGNSAPDKSGLPSDRFSAERTGGSVSTLTIQRTQQEDSAVYLCASSLGGFRSSNTEAFFGQGTRLTVV.

The chain links TRBV4-1 to TRBJ1-4, with 8 bases that match TRBD1. The trim removed 4 bases at V and 0 bases at J, leaving 1 base unmatched. The germline CDR1 and CDR2 sequences are MGHRA and YSYEKL. This CDR3 region has 15 residues. Here the CDR3 DNA reads TGCGCCAGCAGCCCGACAGGGGCAACTAATGAAAAACTGTTTTTT. Translation gives CASSPTGATNEKLFF.

The chain couples TRBV25-1 to TRBJ2-2; D is uncertain. The CDR3 sequence is 13 residues long. Germline V lookup: CDR1 MGHDK, CDR2 SYGVNS. Trimming removed 4 bases at V and 8 bases at J, with 11 bases between. DNA of the CDR3: TGTGCCAGCAGTGCGACTGGAACGGGGGAGCTGTTTTTT. It translates to CASSATGTGELFF.

This sequence joins TRBV5-4 and TRBJ2-5; TRBD2 agrees at 7 bases. The germline V gene has CDR1 SGHNT and CDR2 YYREEE (reference sequence). The CDR3 sequence is 14 residues long. The ends lost 0 bases at V and 1 base at J; junction bases unmatched: 0. For the CDR3, the DNA is TGTGCCAGCAGCTTGGGACTAGCCCAAGAGACCCAGTACTTC. Translating gives CASSLGLAQETQYF.

The chain joins TRBV7-2 to TRBJ1-2, with 7 bases aligning to TRBD1. V lost 5 bases and J lost 0; bases outside the gene matches: 6. CDR3 size: 15 residues. The germline CDR1 and CDR2 sequences are SGHTA and FQGNSA. CDR3 sequence (DNA): TGTGCCAGCAGCCCAAGGACAGGATCTAACTATGGCTACACCTTC. Translation: CASSPRTGSNYGYTF.

This clone was recorded only once. CDR3 in amino acids: CASSRDRGQGDTQYF. The DNA of the CDR3 is TGTGCCAGCTCACGGGACAGGGGGCAAGGAGATACGCAGTATTTT. This chain joins TRBV18 and TRBJ2-3, with TRBD1 matching 12 bases. The CDR3 has 15 residues. The V gene end was trimmed by 4 bases and the J gene end by 5 bases; junction bases not matched to a gene: 4. CDR1 and CDR2 from the germline V gene are KGHSH and LQKENI.

This clone was counted once. The J gene is TRBJ1-4, the V gene TRBV27; TRBD1 matches at 9 bases. Germline V gene sequence: CDR1 MNHEY, CDR2 SMNVEV (reference sequence). The ends lost 7 bases at V and 2 bases at J; junction bases unmatched: 8. This CDR3 region has 16 residues. This CDR3 is CASTTRGTGTNEKLFF. The CDR3 coding sequence is TGTGCCAGCACCACTAGAGGGACAGGGACTAATGAAAAACTGTTTTTT. Drawing the rest from reference TRBV27 and TRBJ1-4, the complete variable domain is EAQVTQNPRYLITVTGKKLTVTCSQNMNHEYMSWYRQDPGLGLRQIYYSMNVEVTDKGDVPEGYKVSRKEKRNFPLILESPSPNQTSLYFCASTTRGTGTNEKLFFGSGTQLSVL.

The chain joins TRBV7-2 to TRBJ2-7, with 8 bases identical to TRBD1. Germline V CDR1 and CDR2: SGHTA, FQGNSA. The CDR3 has 15 residues. The V and J ends lost 5 bases and 6 bases, in that order; junction bases with no gene match: 12. CDR3 sequence reads: CASSPPGQGSREQYF. CDR3 coding DNA: TGTGCCAGCAGCCCCCCAGGACAGGGAAGTCGCGAGCAGTACTTC.

This chain joins TRBV18 and TRBJ1-1; no definite D call. CDR3 size: 13 residues. Trimming stripped 6 bases from V and 5 bases from J, with 13 bases between. Germline-derived CDR1 and CDR2 are KGHSH and LQKENI. CDR3 sequence reads: CASSLAWETEAFF. The CDR3 region has the DNA TGTGCCAGCTCCCTGGCTTGGGAGACTGAAGCTTTCTTT.

In nucleotides, the CDR3 is TGTGCCAGCAGTCAAGGGGTTGGCGCCTACGAGCAGTACGTC. It encodes CASSQGVGAYEQYV. The chain is built from TRBV6-5 and TRBJ2-7; D is perhaps TRBD1 (5 bases). CDR1 is MNHEY and CDR2 is SVGAGI in the germline V gene. The V end lost 5 bases, the J end lost 2 bases, and 13 bases lay between the germline ends. The CDR3 contains 14 residues.